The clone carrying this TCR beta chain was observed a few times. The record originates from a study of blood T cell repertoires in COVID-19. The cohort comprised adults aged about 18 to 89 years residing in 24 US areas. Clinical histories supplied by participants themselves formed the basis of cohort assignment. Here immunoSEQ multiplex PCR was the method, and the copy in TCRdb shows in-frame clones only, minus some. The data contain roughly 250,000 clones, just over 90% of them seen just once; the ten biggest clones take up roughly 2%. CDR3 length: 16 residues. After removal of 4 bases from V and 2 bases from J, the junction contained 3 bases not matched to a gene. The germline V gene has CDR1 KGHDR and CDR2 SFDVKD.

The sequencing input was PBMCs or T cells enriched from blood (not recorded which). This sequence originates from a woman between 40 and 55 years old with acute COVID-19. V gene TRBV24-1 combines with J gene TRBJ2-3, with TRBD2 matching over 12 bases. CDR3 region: CATSESSGGVTDTQYF. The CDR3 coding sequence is TGTGCCACCAGTGAGTCTAGCGGGGGGGTCACAGATACGCAGTATTTT.